One T cell receptor (beta chain) is described in this entry. The antigen remains undetermined. The sample originates from a study of PD-1 blockade in classical Hodgkin lymphoma. Study-wide points: Healthy donors reportedly exceeded newly diagnosed patients in baseline TCR diversity. Underlying causes for the observed repertoire differences were not defined, possibly disease activity or prior therapy.

From germline, CDR1 is SGHNT and CDR2 YYREEE (reference sequence). CDR3 length equals 15 residues. The J segment lost 2 bases and the V segment lost 4 bases, leaving 6 bases of the junction unmatched. Profiling relied on immunoSEQ multiplex PCR, and the TCRdb table lists in-frame clones only, not all of them. The profile shows about 47,000 clones, 80% of them singletons. Time point specified: cycle 4 day 1 (C4D1), after about 6 weeks of nivolumab. Every patient experienced relapse after autologous stem cell transplantation, and brentuximab vedotin exposure varied. Best overall response was complete response, partial response or progressive disease in these relapsed/refractory classical Hodgkin lymphoma patients.

The clonotype was recovered from a human donor with classical Hodgkin lymphoma. This chain joins TRBV5-4 and TRBJ2-7; 10 nucleotides line up with TRBD2. The sequenced sample was peripheral blood mononuclear cells (PBMCs), obtained before the fourth cycle of nivolumab. This CDR3 reads CASSAGLAETYEQYF. CDR3 nucleotide sequence: TGTGCCAGCAGCGCAGGACTAGCGGAAACCTACGAGCAGTACTTC.